These T cell receptor beta chains were read from a single sample in a study of T cell clonotyping in hematopoietic cell transplantation. The repertoire was sequenced with immunoSEQ multiplex PCR; TCRdb's copy has only in-frame clones and lacks some. This sample carries 49,000 or so clones, around 84% of them seen once, and the ten largest clones take roughly 5.7%. The sequences come from peripheral blood mononuclear cells, collected before stem cell transplant. These receptors originate from a man aged 55 to 69 with myelodysplastic syndrome. Some clones in this sample may be carry-over from other donors' samples. CDR3s include the opening cysteine and the closing phenylalanine or tryptophan. The D gene is left open where the match is weak. Clone size is shown for a subset of rows, as once, few, many or a class of expanded clone.

clone size	V gene	J gene	D gene	CDR3 DNA	CDR3 protein
.	TRBV11-2	TRBJ2-7	.	TGTGCCAGCAGCTTAGAGGGCAGTCGAAGGTTCTACGAGCAGTACTTC	CASSLEGSRRFYEQYF
.	TRBV14	TRBJ2-6	.	TGTGCCAGCAGCCAAGTCGGGGGTTTCTCTGGGGCCAACGTCCTGACTTTC	CASSQVGGFSGANVLTF
.	TRBV6-5	TRBJ1-3	.	TGTGCCAGCAGGGACACAATCTCTGGAAACACCATATATTTT	CASRDTISGNTIYF
.	TRBV7-6	TRBJ2-1	TRBD1	TGTGCCAGCAGCCCCAGGGGGCCCCCCTACAATGAGCAGTTCTTC	CASSPRGPPYNEQFF
.	TRBV6-5	TRBJ1-2	TRBD1	TGTGCCAGCAGGACGGGACAGGGCCTCTCCTATGGCTACACCTTC	CASRTGQGLSYGYTF
.	TRBV19	TRBJ2-1	.	TGTGCCAGCGGAACAGGGTCCTACAATGAGCAGTTCTTC	CASGTGSYNEQFF
.	TRBV7-8	TRBJ2-1	.	TGTGCCAGCAGCGCCAGAATGAGCTCCTACAATGAGCAGTTCTTC	CASSARMSSYNEQFF
.	TRBV5-6	TRBJ1-1	.	TGTGCCAGCAGCTTGGGCGGGACATCCGAGACTGAAGCTTTCTTT	CASSLGGTSETEAFF
.	TRBV7-2	TRBJ2-1	.	TGTGCCAGCAGCGCGGGACACCAAGAGCAGTTCTTC	CASSAGHQEQFF
.	TRBV28	TRBJ1-3	.	TGTGCCAGCAGCTCTCCGGGGAGGGAGGAGGGAAACACCATATATTTT	CASSSPGREEGNTIYF
.	TRBV2	TRBJ2-7	.	TGTGCCAGCAGTGAAGCGCCCGGGGGTTACGGCGAGCAGTACTTC	CASSEAPGGYGEQYF
.	TRBV9	TRBJ1-1	.	TGTGCCAGCAGCCCGAGGCCGAACACTGAAGCTTTCTTT	CASSPRPNTEAFF
.	TRBV6-5	TRBJ2-5	.	TGTGCCAGCAGTAAGGGGCAAGAGACCCAGTACTTC	CASSKGQETQYF
.	TRBV7-2	TRBJ2-7	TRBD1	TGTGCCAGCAGCGGGGTTGGGACAGGGACGGCCGAGCAGTACTTC	CASSGVGTGTAEQYF
.	TRBV2	TRBJ2-2	TRBD2	TGTGCCAGCAAGGCGACACTAGCGTCCGGGGAGCTGTTTTTT	CASKATLASGELFF
.	TRBV18	TRBJ2-1	TRBD2	TGTGCCAGCTCACGAGGACTAGCGGATTACAATGAGCAGTTCTTC	CASSRGLADYNEQFF
few	TRBV29-1	TRBJ2-7	.	TGCAGCGTTGAAGGTCTGGGCGCCTACGAGCAGTACTTC	CSVEGLGAYEQYF
.	TRBV5-5	TRBJ2-2	TRBD2	TGTGCCAGCAGCACAACAGGGACTAGCGGGGTTGACGGGGAGCTGTTTTTT	CASSTTGTSGVDGELFF
.	TRBV5-1	TRBJ2-1	TRBD2	TGCGCCAGCAGTTCTCAAGCGGGGGGTATCTACAATGAGCAGTTCTTC	CASSSQAGGIYNEQFF
once	TRBV28	TRBJ1-2	.	TGTGCCAGCAGTTACAGGGAGTCTAACTATGGCTACACCTTC	CASSYRESNYGYTF
few	TRBV28	TRBJ1-6	.	TGTGCCAGCAGTTTAGGGAAGTCACCCCTCCACTTT	CASSLGKSPLHF
few	TRBV30	TRBJ2-2	.	TGTGCCTGGGCCGGGGGACGGAACACCGGGGAGCTGTTTTTT	CAWAGGRNTGELFF
.	TRBV18	TRBJ1-6	TRBD1	TGTGCCAGCTCACCGAACGGACAGGATTCACCCCTCCACTTT	CASSPNGQDSPLHF
.	TRBV6-6	TRBJ1-1	.	TGTGCCAGCAGTTACGCGGGGCGTAGTAACACTGAAGCTTTCTTT	CASSYAGRSNTEAFF
.	TRBV29-1	TRBJ1-2	.	TGCAGCGTCCGCGCCCAGGGTTTACGTGGCTACACCTTC	CSVRAQGLRGYTF